One and the same sample provided the 18 T cell receptor beta chains below, sequenced in a study of cytomegalovirus exposure and HLA in healthy donors (dated by TCRdb to 2016 to 2017). The library was produced with the immunoSEQ multiplex PCR assay. A mixture of 60 forward primers for TCR Vbeta segments and 13 reverse primers for TCR Jbeta segments was used in the multiplex PCR. TCRdb obtained this table from immuneACCESS and retained in-frame rearrangements with V and J assigned. These tables miss some clones; where compared with another copy, unresolved V genes account for less than half of the shortfall, and the remainder is unexplained. The sample records approximately 140,000 clones, 60% to 85% of which are singletons. The leading ten clones occupy 10% to 15% of the sample. Input material: PBMCs. The receptors derive from a man aged 35-49 years in good health and CMV-seropositive.

The chain employs TRBV5-4 and TRBJ1-1, with D unresolved. From germline, CDR1 is SGHNT and CDR2 YYREEE (reference sequence). This CDR3 is built from 14 residues. Trimming removed 2 bases from V and 5 bases from J, with 13 bases in between. CDR3 amino acids: CASSFDARLTEAFF. CDR3 DNA sequence: TGTGCCAGCAGCTTCGATGCCAGGCTGACTGAAGCTTTCTTT.

The CDR3 loop is CASLSGQGRDQPQHF. The CDR3 nucleotides are TGTGCCAGCCTCTCCGGACAAGGGAGGGATCAGCCCCAGCATTTT. The chain has TRBV6-6 and TRBJ1-5; D may be TRBD1 (5 bases). CDR1 is MNHNY, CDR2 SVGAGI, per germline (reference sequence). V was trimmed by 8 bases and J by 5 bases, leaving 19 bases between them. The CDR3 runs 15 residues.

V and J are TRBV20-1 and TRBJ2-7, with D hard to call. Trimming cost V 3 bases and J 10 bases, with 13 bases left between them. Germline lookup yields CDR1 DFQATT and CDR2 SNEGSKA (reference sequence). This CDR3 spans 11 amino acids. The DNA of the CDR3 is TGCAGTGCTAGGATCCGAGAGAGACAGTACTTC. It codes for CSARIRERQYF.

The chain has TRBV5-5 and TRBJ2-2; TRBD1 matches at 7 bases. The trim removed 1 base at V and 1 base at J, leaving 1 base unmatched. Germline V CDR1 and CDR2: SGHKS, YYEKEE (reference sequence). The CDR3 runs to 15 residues. The CDR3 loop is CASSLTGENTGELFF. In DNA, the CDR3 is TGTGCCAGCAGCTTGACAGGGGAGAACACCGGGGAGCTGTTTTTT.

In nucleotides, the CDR3 is TGTGCCAGCAGCATCAGGGTGGGAACTGAAGCTTTCTTT. Its protein product is CASSIRVGTEAFF. The chain has TRBV27 and TRBJ1-1; TRBD1 might be the D (5 bases). V lost 6 bases and J lost 5, with 13 bases in between. Germline V gene data show CDR1 as MNHEY and CDR2 as SMNVEV (reference sequence). The CDR3 runs 13 residues.

This chain links TRBV4-3 with TRBJ1-2; 8 bases are a match to TRBD1. The V gene end was trimmed by 5 bases and the J gene end by 7 bases; junction bases not matched to a gene: 9. The CDR3 extends over 14 amino acids. Germline lookup yields CDR1 LGHNA and CDR2 YSLEER. The CDR3 region is CASSGTGPLTGYTF. Written as DNA, the CDR3 is TGCGCCAGCAGCGGGACAGGACCCTTAACTGGCTACACCTTC.

This clone turned up a few times. The chain carries TRBV5-1 and TRBJ2-1, with 8 bases matching TRBD2. The CDR3 loop spans 17 amino acids. The V gene end was trimmed by 0 bases and the J gene end by 0 bases; junction bases not matched to a gene: 5. Germline assignment: CDR1 SGHRS and CDR2 YFSETQ. CDR3 protein: CASSLAAGEGSYNEQFF. The CDR3 DNA reads TGCGCCAGCAGCTTGGCAGCGGGAGAAGGCTCCTACAATGAGCAGTTCTTC.

The chain has TRBV4-2 and TRBJ1-2; 8 bases are a match to TRBD1. This CDR3 has 14 residues. Per the germline V gene, CDR1 is LGHNA and CDR2 is YNFKEQ. Losses at the gene ends were 1 base for V and 6 bases for J; bases not matched to a gene: 4. The CDR3 protein is CASSQATTGDGYTF. The CDR3 DNA reads TGTGCCAGCAGCCAAGCGACGACAGGGGATGGCTACACCTTC.

In regard to this clone: Other nucleotide sequences in the sample specify the same CDR3. The V gene is TRBV12-2, the J gene TRBJ2-7; the DNA was not compared with TRBD2, the D call given in the table. TRBV12-2 is flagged as a pseudogene. The length of the CDR3 is 21 residues. The CDR3 nucleotides read TGTGCAAGCCGCTTAACCTTCGGGGGGAGTTTCGAACCCGAAAGCTCCTACGAGCAGTACTTC. As protein: CASRLTFGGSFEPESSYEQYF.

The rearrangement links TRBV7-2 to TRBJ2-1; D is uncertain. The CDR3 length is 13 residues. The germline V gene has CDR1 SGHTA and CDR2 FQGNSA. Trimming left V 2 bases short and J 4 bases short, with 6 bases between. This chain's CDR3 is CASSLQVYNEQFF. In nucleotides, the CDR3 is TGTGCCAGCAGCTTACAGGTATACAATGAGCAGTTCTTC. Looking up the rest from reference TRBV7-2 and TRBJ2-1 gives the full variable domain: GAGVSQSPSNKVTEKGKDVELRCDPISGHTALYWYRQSLGQGLEFLIYFQGNSAPDKSGLPSDRFSAERTGGSVSTLTIQRTQQEDSAVYLCASSLQVYNEQFFGPGTRLTVL.

V usage is TRBV10-1 and J usage is TRBJ2-1; 8 nucleotides align to TRBD2. The trim removed 3 bases at V and 10 bases at J, leaving 2 bases unmatched. The CDR3 sequence is 12 residues long. CDR1 and CDR2 from the germline V gene are WNHNN and SYGVQD (reference sequence). This CDR3 reads CASSDGRAEQFF. Here the CDR3 DNA reads TGCGCCAGCAGTGACGGGAGGGCCGAGCAGTTCTTC.

In its sample, this clone was seen once. The rearrangement links TRBV5-5 to TRBJ2-3; D possibly corresponds to TRBD2 (5 bases). The CDR3 is made up of 12 amino acids. The ends were cut back, 4 bases at V and 2 bases at J, with 5 bases in the middle. CDR1 and CDR2 (germline): SGHKS, YYEKEE (reference sequence). For the CDR3, the DNA is TGTGCCAGCAGCGGACTCACAGATACGCAGTATTTT. It codes for CASSGLTDTQYF.

This clone has just a few counts. The genes are TRBV29-1 and TRBJ2-2; D remains unclear. The CDR3 is made up of 13 amino acids. Germline V lookup: CDR1 SQVTM, CDR2 ANQGSEA. V was cut by 2 bases and J by 1 base, with 5 bases left in between. CDR3 loop: CSVEFGNTGELFF. CDR3 DNA sequence: TGCAGCGTTGAATTCGGGAACACCGGGGAGCTGTTTTTT.

The rearrangement joins TRBV15 to TRBJ2-2; the D gene is possibly TRBD1 (6 bases). Trimming removed 5 bases at V and 0 bases at J, with 10 bases between. The CDR3 covers 15 residues. Germline CDR1 reads LNHNV; CDR2 reads YYDKDF (reference sequence). The CDR3 region has the DNA TGTGCCACCAGCGCCGGGACAACGAACACCGGGGAGCTGTTTTTT. Amino acids: CATSAGTTNTGELFF. Looking up the rest from reference TRBV15 and TRBJ2-2 gives the full variable domain: DAMVIQNPRYQVTQFGKPVTLSCSQTLNHNVMYWYQQKSSQAPKLLFHYYDKDFNNEADTPDNFQSRRPNTSFCFLDIRSPGLGDTAMYLCATSAGTTNTGELFFGEGSRLTVL.

This chain connects TRBV5-4 to TRBJ1-3, with D uncertain. The V end lost 2 bases, the J end lost 4 bases, and 7 bases lay between the germline ends. Looked up from germline, CDR1 is SGHNT and CDR2 is YYREEE (reference sequence). The CDR3 is 13 amino acids. Written as DNA, the CDR3 is TGTGCCAGCAGCTTCGGCGGCGGAAACACCATATATTTT. It is translated as CASSFGGGNTIYF.

The chain employs TRBV6-6 and TRBJ1-4, with D possibly matching TRBD1 (6 bases). Germline CDR1 and CDR2: MNHNY and SVGAGI (reference sequence). This CDR3 region has 14 residues. The V end lost 4 bases, the J end lost 4 bases, and 10 bases lay between the germline ends. As DNA, the CDR3 is TGTGCCAGCAGTTCAACAGGGTATAATGAAAAACTGTTTTTT. It yields the protein CASSSTGYNEKLFF.

The chain couples TRBV9 to TRBJ2-3, with 9 bases lining up with TRBD1. This CDR3 is 17 amino acids long. V lost 0 bases to trimming and J lost 2 bases; unmatched junction nucleotides: 7. Per the germline V gene, CDR1 is SGDLS and CDR2 is YYNGEE. CDR3 sequence (DNA): TGTGCCAGCAGCGTAGAGGGGGGGGACAGGGCCACAGATACGCAGTATTTT. Protein sequence: CASSVEGGDRATDTQYF.

The CDR3 sequence: CASSEARAGMGIYGYTF. The CDR3 DNA reads as TGTGCCAGCAGTGAAGCGAGGGCGGGGATGGGAATCTATGGCTACACCTTC. This sequence joins TRBV6-1 and TRBJ1-2; D unclear. V lost 0 bases to trimming and J lost 4 bases, with 18 bases between them. Germline lookup yields CDR1 MNHNS and CDR2 SASEGT. The CDR3 extends over 17 amino acids.